This T cell receptor (beta chain) is drawn from a study of shared clonotypes between healthy human individuals. Sequencing used immunoSEQ multiplex PCR; TCRdb keeps in-frame clones, though not all of them. The table has 2,500,000 or so clones, more than 85% seen once. Looked up from germline, CDR1 is SGHRS and CDR2 is YFSETQ. V lost 1 base, J lost 3 bases, and 10 bases lay in between. The length of the CDR3 is 14 residues. The sequence was collected from a man between 18 and 29 years old in good health. Some clones in this sample may be carry-over from other donors' samples. The chain combines TRBV5-1 with TRBJ2-5; TRBD2 is a possible D gene (5 bases). The sequenced sample consisted of naive CD4+ T cells from PBMCs. Indicated subset: CD45RA+ positively selected. CDR3 sequence reads: CASSLRPSKETQYF. Written as DNA, the CDR3 is TGCGCCAGCAGCTTGCGGCCTAGCAAAGAGACCCAGTACTTC.